The 32 T cell receptor beta chains below were found in one sample sequenced in a study of cytomegalovirus exposure and HLA in healthy donors. The method was immunoSEQ multiplex PCR; TCRdb's version includes in-frame clones alone and lacks a portion of them. The sample contains tens of thousands of clones, approximately 95% of which appear only once. Input material: PBMCs. The receptors come from a woman under 30 in good health and CMV-seronegative.

J is TRBJ1-2 and V is TRBV5-6; no clear D gene. V dropped 1 base and J dropped 4 bases, with 14 bases sitting between them. The CDR3 is 15 residues long. The germline V gene encodes CDR1 SGHDT and CDR2 YYEEEE. In DNA form, the CDR3 reads TGTGCCAGCAGCTTGTCCACAGCCTATCTCTATGGCTACACCTTC. Amino acids: CASSLSTAYLYGYTF.

This sequence joins TRBV19 and TRBJ1-1; possibly TRBD1 for D (5 bases). V lost 2 bases, J lost 4 bases, and 17 bases lay in between. CDR1 and CDR2 (germline): LNHDA, SQIVND (reference sequence). This CDR3 contains 16 residues. CDR3 DNA sequence: TGTGCCAGTAGTATATATTGGGGCGGTGGTAGCACTGAAGCTTTCTTT. Encoded protein: CASSIYWGGGSTEAFF.

This chain joins TRBV5-4 and TRBJ2-1, with 8 bases matching TRBD2. From germline, CDR1 is SGHNT and CDR2 YYREEE (reference sequence). CDR3 length: 14 residues. V shed 0 bases, J shed 8 bases, and the junction held 4 bases outside the gene matches. This CDR3 reads CASSLAGGPDEQFF. The DNA of the CDR3 is TGTGCCAGCAGCTTGGCGGGAGGGCCCGATGAGCAGTTCTTC.

The CDR3 is CASSRNTGTGLYEQYF. The CDR3 DNA reads TGTGCCAGCAGCCGTAACACCGGGACAGGTCTCTACGAGCAGTACTTC. The chain links TRBV7-8 to TRBJ2-7; 8 bases are a match to TRBD1. Germline lookup yields CDR1 SGHVS and CDR2 FQNEAQ. The CDR3 runs to 16 residues. After removal of 5 bases from V and 3 bases from J, the junction contained 12 bases not matched to a gene.

The chain is built from TRBV5-1 and TRBJ2-7, with 7 nucleotides matching TRBD2. The CDR3 covers 15 residues. Trimming removed 4 bases from V and 0 bases from J; junction bases left unmatched: 7. The germline V gene has CDR1 SGHRS and CDR2 YFSETQ. DNA of the CDR3: TGCGCCAGCAGCCCCCAGCGGGGATTCTCCTACGAGCAGTACTTC. The encoded protein is CASSPQRGFSYEQYF.

This clone was detected a few times. The genes are TRBV10-3 and TRBJ1-2, with D unresolved. The CDR3 sequence is 12 residues long. The germline V and J ends were trimmed by 4 bases and 3 bases, with 6 bases remaining between them. From germline, CDR1 is ENHRY and CDR2 SYGVKD. CDR3 nucleotides: TGTGCCATCAGTGCCGGGGACTATGGCTACACCTTC. It is translated as CAISAGDYGYTF.

This clone was recorded a few times. The J gene is TRBJ1-5, the V gene TRBV6-4; 7 bases align to TRBD1. Germline V CDR1 and CDR2: MRHNA, SNTAGT. The CDR3 contains 15 residues. The J segment lost 5 bases and the V segment lost 7 bases, leaving 11 bases of the junction unmatched. The CDR3 DNA follows: TGTGCCAGCACCCTCCTCGGGACAGCGTATCAGCCCCAGCATTTT. Translating gives CASTLLGTAYQPQHF.

This chain uses TRBV11-2 with TRBJ2-2, with TRBD1 as a possible D gene (5 bases). The CDR3 is 16 amino acids. Germline V gene data show CDR1 as SGHAT and CDR2 as FQNNGV. The V end lost 5 bases, the J end lost 1 base, and 14 bases lay between the germline ends. The CDR3, as DNA: TGTGCCAGCAGCACGCTTTTAACAGGGAACACCGGGGAGCTGTTTTTT. It translates to CASSTLLTGNTGELFF.

This chain uses TRBV11-2 with TRBJ2-7; D is perhaps TRBD2 (7 bases). The CDR3 has 15 amino acids. V lost 6 bases, J lost 6 bases, and 21 bases lay in between. Germline values: CDR1 SGHAT, CDR2 FQNNGV. The CDR3 is CASSRGGGGPSEQYF. DNA of the CDR3: TGTGCCAGCAGTCGAGGCGGCGGGGGCCCCAGCGAGCAGTACTTC.

The chain couples TRBV4-3 to TRBJ1-2; D unresolved. This CDR3 has 13 residues. CDR1 is LGHNA and CDR2 is YSLEER in the germline V gene. V gave up 4 bases and J gave up 3 bases, with 9 bases separating them. Written as DNA, the CDR3 is TGCGCCAGCAGCCCCGCGATGGACTATGGCTACACCTTC. Translated, it gives CASSPAMDYGYTF.

The V gene is TRBV9, the J gene TRBJ2-3; no clear D gene. Trimming shortened V by 0 bases and J by 8 bases, and 13 bases separated the two germline ends. This CDR3 is built from 14 residues. The germline CDR1 and CDR2 sequences are SGDLS and YYNGEE. The CDR3 sequence: CASSVEAFLGTQYF. In nucleotides, the CDR3 is TGTGCCAGCAGCGTAGAAGCGTTTCTCGGTACGCAGTATTTT. The full variable domain, completed using reference TRBV9 and TRBJ2-3, is DSGVTQTPKHLITATGQRVTLRCSPRSGDLSVYWYQQSLDQGLQFLIQYYNGEERAKGNILERFSAQQFPDLHSELNLSSLELGDSALYFCASSVEAFLGTQYFGPGTRLTVL.

This chain joins TRBV18 and TRBJ1-4, with a weak D call TRBD1 (5 bases). This CDR3 contains 16 residues. Germline assignment: CDR1 KGHSH and CDR2 LQKENI. Trimming took off 3 bases at V and 5 bases at J, with 16 bases between the two ends. CDR3 DNA: TGTGCCAGCTCACCCCAGCATGGGCAGGGCAATGAAAAACTGTTTTTT. The encoded protein is CASSPQHGQGNEKLFF.

The CDR3 loop is CASSITGAGTEAFF. CDR3 coding DNA: TGTGCCAGTAGTATAACAGGGGCTGGGACTGAAGCTTTCTTT. This chain connects TRBV19 to TRBJ1-1; 7 bases are a match to TRBD1. J was trimmed by 5 bases and V by 2 bases; bases with no gene match: 5. The V gene's germline CDR1 is LNHDA and CDR2 SQIVND (reference sequence). This CDR3 has 14 amino acids.

In this sample, this clone turned up once. Other DNA sequences in this specimen translate into the identical CDR3. The chain links TRBV6-4 to TRBJ2-3, with 12 positions matching TRBD2. The V and J ends lost 4 bases and 2 bases, in that order; junction bases with no gene match: 1. The CDR3 is 15 amino acids. In germline, CDR1 is MRHNA, CDR2 SNTAGT. CDR3 coding DNA: TGTGCCAGCAGTGCTAGCGGGGGGGCCACAGATACGCAGTATTTT. Translation: CASSASGGATDTQYF.

V is TRBV19 and J is TRBJ2-1, with TRBD2 identical over 10 bases. This CDR3 is built from 16 residues. J was trimmed by 3 bases and V by 5 bases; bases with no gene match: 7. Per germline, CDR1 LNHDA and CDR2 SQIVND (reference sequence). The CDR3 protein is CASSLLAGGGYNEQFF. The CDR3 DNA follows: TGTGCCAGTAGTCTATTAGCGGGGGGCGGCTACAATGAGCAGTTCTTC.

The rearrangement joins TRBV13 to TRBJ2-3; 9 bases are shared with TRBD2. This CDR3 is built from 15 residues. The trim removed 5 bases at V and 4 bases at J, leaving 7 bases unmatched. CDR1 and CDR2 (germline): PRHDT, FYEKMQ (reference sequence). The DNA of the CDR3 is TGTGCCAGCAGCCCGGGACTAGCAGTCCCAGATACGCAGTATTTT. Translation: CASSPGLAVPDTQYF.

This chain joins TRBV19 and TRBJ1-3, with no clear D. With 6 bases removed from V and 0 bases from J, the gap between germline ends came to 12 bases. In germline, CDR1 is LNHDA, CDR2 SQIVND (reference sequence). There are 15 residues in the CDR3. The CDR3 here is CASSPAVNSGNTIYF. The CDR3 DNA is TGTGCCAGTAGCCCCGCAGTCAACTCTGGAAACACCATATATTTT.

This chain uses TRBV19 with TRBJ1-4; 8 nucleotides align to TRBD1. The V segment lost 5 bases and the J segment 8 bases; nucleotides outside the gene matches: 7. The V gene's germline CDR1 is LNHDA and CDR2 SQIVND (reference sequence). The CDR3 has 14 amino acids. The CDR3 region has the DNA TGTGCCAGTAGTTTCGGGACAGGACGAGAAAAACTGTTTTTT. This sequence encodes CASSFGTGREKLFF.

The V call is TRBV6-1, the J call TRBJ1-2; TRBD1 agrees at 7 bases. CDR1 and CDR2 (germline): MNHNS, SASEGT. J lost 5 bases, V lost 3 bases, and 9 bases had no gene match. CDR3 length: 15 residues. The CDR3 bases are TGTGCCAGCAGTGAGACAGGGTACCCTCCTTATGGCTACACCTTC. Translation gives CASSETGYPPYGYTF.

J is TRBJ1-2 and V is TRBV6-1; TRBD1 matches 9 bases. The germline V gene encodes CDR1 MNHNS and CDR2 SASEGT. J gave up 6 bases and V 6 bases, and 8 bases lay outside the gene matches. The CDR3 has 14 amino acids. The CDR3 region is CASRTGTGFHGYTF. The CDR3 bases are TGTGCCAGCAGGACCGGGACAGGGTTCCATGGCTACACCTTC.

The chain couples TRBV2 to TRBJ1-4; 9 bases line up with TRBD1. Germline values: CDR1 SNHLY, CDR2 FYNNEI. Germline trimming cut 6 bases from V and 6 bases from J; bases unmatched to any gene: 8. CDR3 size: 15 residues. CDR3 in amino acids: CASRGLGDRDEKLFF. In nucleotides, the CDR3 is TGTGCCAGCAGGGGTCTCGGGGACAGGGATGAAAAACTGTTTTTT.

In this sample, this clone turned up a few times. The chain links TRBV5-1 to TRBJ2-3; D may be TRBD2 (6 bases). V was clipped by 7 bases and J by 4 bases, with 13 bases between them. CDR3 size: 13 residues. Germline-derived CDR1 and CDR2 are SGHRS and YFSETQ. CDR3 sequence reads: CASGVRGSDTQYF. In DNA form, the CDR3 reads TGCGCCAGCGGGGTTCGGGGGTCAGATACGCAGTATTTT.

V is TRBV5-4 and J is TRBJ2-4; 9 bases are shared with TRBD1. Losses at the gene ends were 4 bases for V and 2 bases for J; bases not matched to a gene: 7. Germline CDR1 reads SGHNT; CDR2 reads YYREEE (reference sequence). This CDR3 has 16 amino acids. For the CDR3, the DNA is TGTGCCAGCAGCCCGGGACAGGGTACGACCAAAAACATTCAGTACTTC. Its protein product is CASSPGQGTTKNIQYF.

The rearrangement uses TRBV9 and TRBJ1-1; no clear D gene. The CDR3 spans 15 residues. V lost 3 bases and J lost 2, with 14 bases in between. Germline CDR1 is SGDLS and CDR2 is YYNGEE. The CDR3 DNA reads TGTGCCAGCAGCGCCCCCGAGGGCCTTAACACTGAAGCTTTCTTT. This gives the protein CASSAPEGLNTEAFF.

The chain carries TRBV7-9 and TRBJ1-6, with 10 bases matching TRBD1. Germline CDR1 and CDR2: SEHNR and FQNEAQ (reference sequence). The CDR3 is made up of 14 amino acids. The trim removed 6 bases at V and 9 bases at J, leaving 5 bases unmatched. The CDR3 DNA follows: TGTGCCAGCAGGCTCGGGACAGGGGCTTCACCCCTCCACTTT. Amino acids: CASRLGTGASPLHF.

This clone occurred once. The chain is built from TRBV5-5 and TRBJ2-2; 9 bases are shared with TRBD1. The CDR3 sequence is 16 residues long. Trimming removed 3 bases from V and 3 bases from J; junction bases left unmatched: 6. The germline V gene has CDR1 SGHKS and CDR2 YYEKEE (reference sequence). The CDR3 nucleotides are TGTGCCAGCAGCTGGGGACAGGGTTGGGACACCGGGGAGCTGTTTTTT. Translation: CASSWGQGWDTGELFF.

The chain is built from TRBV15 and TRBJ2-1; D unresolved. The CDR3 extends over 16 amino acids. V lost 0 bases and J lost 0, with 9 bases in between. Germline-derived CDR1 and CDR2 are LNHNV and YYDKDF (reference sequence). In nucleotides, the CDR3 is TGTGCCACCAGCAGAGATGCGGTGAGCTCCTACAATGAGCAGTTCTTC. Amino acid sequence: CATSRDAVSSYNEQFF.

J is TRBJ2-1 and V is TRBV12-5, with unresolved D. Germline V gene lookup returns CDR1 LGHNT and CDR2 FRNRAP. The CDR3 covers 12 residues. V dropped 8 bases and J dropped 5 bases, with 10 bases sitting between them. The CDR3 DNA sequence: TGTGCTAGTACCACCCGGGACAATGAGCAGTTCTTC. This codes for CASTTRDNEQFF. Drawing the rest from reference TRBV12-5 and TRBJ2-1, the complete variable domain is DARVTQTPRHKVTEMGQEVTMRCQPILGHNTVFWYRQTMMQGLELLAYFRNRAPLDDSGMPKDRFSAEMPDATLATLKIQPSEPRDSAVYFCASTTRDNEQFFGPGTRLTVL.

The chain links TRBV6-5 to TRBJ1-2; no firm D call. Trimming pared 4 bases from V and 0 bases from J, leaving 9 bases between. There are 14 residues in the CDR3. Germline lookup yields CDR1 MNHEY and CDR2 SVGAGI. The CDR3 spells CASSFLSPNYGYTF. Written as DNA, the CDR3 is TGTGCCAGCAGTTTTCTTTCTCCTAACTATGGCTACACCTTC.

The rearrangement joins TRBV6-1 to TRBJ2-1; 12 bases fit TRBD2. Trimming removed 6 bases from V and 8 bases from J; junction bases left unmatched: 5. Germline V CDR1 and CDR2: MNHNS, SASEGT. The CDR3 sequence is 14 residues long. CDR3 DNA: TGTGCCAGCAGCTGGACTAGCGGGATCGATGAGCAGTTCTTC. Its translation is CASSWTSGIDEQFF.

The chain joins TRBV6-4 to TRBJ1-2; 8 positions match TRBD1. Unmatched junction bases numbered 8, after V lost 6 bases and J lost 5 bases. CDR1 MRHNA and CDR2 SNTAGT come from the germline V gene. The CDR3 runs 14 residues. The CDR3 DNA sequence: TGTGCCAGCAGATCCGGACAGGGAATGTATGGCTACACCTTC. The encoded protein is CASRSGQGMYGYTF.

This sequence joins TRBV9 and TRBJ2-3; 7 nucleotides match TRBD2. The CDR3 covers 16 residues. V was pared by 0 bases and J by 0 bases, with 4 bases of the junction left unmatched. In germline, CDR1 is SGDLS, CDR2 YYNGEE. The CDR3 DNA sequence: TGTGCCAGCAGCGTAGGGGCGGGGGAGAGCACAGATACGCAGTATTTT. Translated: CASSVGAGESTDTQYF.